This TCR beta chain was sequenced for a study of beta chain features in type 1 diabetes. Background on the study: Taken together, all samples contributed approximately 110 million examined sorted cells.

Study results and limitations: The study found that naive, central memory and Treg TCRB repertoires appeared more similar in patients than in healthy donors.

This clone was detected ten times or more. Its target is not known. The entirety of the isolated RNA underwent reverse transcription, so expressed TCRB transcripts were sequenced. Only in-frame clones appear in the TCRdb table, and some are missing; sequencing was by immunoSEQ multiplex PCR. The table includes 150,000 to 190,000 clones, around 10% detected once. CD45RO/CCR7/CD25/CD127/CD95/CD27 sorting isolated CD4+ naive, central memory, regulatory and stem cell-like memory cells. The CDR3 has 14 residues. Germline CDR1 and CDR2: MNHEY and SVGAGI. With 6 bases clipped from V and 7 bases from J, the junction kept 10 bases outside the gene matches.

J is TRBJ2-7 and V is TRBV6-5; 9 bases map to TRBD1. Source material: central memory CD4+ T cells from blood. The TCR sequence derives from a man in his late teens or twenties in good health. CDR3: CASSLQGAQGEQYF. The CDR3 nucleotides read TGTGCCAGCAGCTTACAGGGGGCGCAGGGGGAGCAGTACTTC.